These T cell receptor beta chains were read from a single sample in a study of cytomegalovirus exposure and HLA in healthy donors. Sequencing was performed with immunoSEQ multiplex PCR; in TCRdb, only in-frame clones are kept and a portion is missing. The table lists 75,000 to 95,000 clones, roughly 63% of them singletons. The sample consisted of PBMCs. These receptors were collected from a man aged 50-60 years in good health and CMV-seronegative. Both conserved end residues are part of each CDR3. D genes are given only for firm matches. Some rows mark clone size as missing; the rest say once, few, many or name a class of expanded clone.

TRBJ2-1,.,TRBD2,TRBV18,TGTGCCAGCTCACCACGGCGGGGGGACAATGAGCAGTTCTTC,CASSPRRGDNEQFF
TRBJ1-1,once,.,TRBV5-1,TGCGCCAGCAGCGGTGGGAGGCACACTGAAGCTTTCTTT,CASSGGRHTEAFF
TRBJ1-1,.,.,TRBV6-5,TGTGCCAGCAGTTACTCGGAGATGAACACTGAAGCTTTCTTT,CASSYSEMNTEAFF
TRBJ2-1,.,.,TRBV6-4,TGTGCCAGCAGTGACGGCGGCTTTCCCTACAATGAGCAGTTCTTC,CASSDGGFPYNEQFF
TRBJ1-1,.,.,TRBV12-5,TGTGCTAGTGGTTTGGAAGCGAACACTGAAGCTTTCTTT,CASGLEANTEAFF
TRBJ2-2,.,.,TRBV18,TGTGCCAGCTCACCAACTAGCAGGTGGACCGGGGAGCTGTTTTTT,CASSPTSRWTGELFF
TRBJ2-2,.,TRBD1,TRBV29-1,TGCAGCGTTGCAGGGGGCGCCGGGGAGCTGTTTTTT,CSVAGGAGELFF
TRBJ2-1,.,TRBD2,TRBV2,TGTGCCAGCAGGATACTAGCGGGGGTCTACAATGAGCAGTTCTTC,CASRILAGVYNEQFF
TRBJ2-1,.,TRBD1,TRBV6-6,TGTGCCAGCAGACGAGACAGGGGGCTTGATGAGCAGTTCTTC,CASRRDRGLDEQFF
TRBJ1-1,.,.,TRBV23-1,TGCGCCAGCAGTCTCCAGGGAAGGGGTGAAGCTTTCTTT,CASSLQGRGEAFF
TRBJ1-4,.,TRBD1,TRBV4-3,TGCGCCAGCACCCCGACAGGGTTCGGTAATGAAAAACTGTTTTTT,CASTPTGFGNEKLFF
TRBJ2-2,few,TRBD1,TRBV29-1,TGCAGCGCAGAACAGGGGGCGATCGGGGAGCTGTTTTTT,CSAEQGAIGELFF
TRBJ1-1,.,TRBD1,TRBV29-1,TGCAGCACTGGGACAGGGGGCAACACTGAAGCTTTCTTT,CSTGTGGNTEAFF
TRBJ1-5,.,TRBD1,TRBV28,TGTGCCAGCAGTTCACAGGGGGCGTGGAAGCCCCAGCATTTT,CASSSQGAWKPQHF
TRBJ2-5,.,.,TRBV4-2,TGTGCCAGCAGCCATCTAGGCGAGACCCAGTACTTC,CASSHLGETQYF
TRBJ2-2,.,TRBD2,TRBV6-4,TGTGCCAGCAGTGACACTAGCGAGAACACCGGGGAGCTGTTTTTT,CASSDTSENTGELFF
TRBJ1-4,.,.,TRBV7-2,TGTGCCAGCAGCCCCGGGGGGGCTGCTAATGAAAAACTGTTTTTT,CASSPGGAANEKLFF
TRBJ1-2,.,TRBD1,TRBV13,TGTGCCAGCAGAACCTCGGCATTCAGGGCAGGGGGTAACTATGGCTACACCTTC,CASRTSAFRAGGNYGYTF
TRBJ1-1,.,TRBD1,TRBV5-1,TGCGCCAGCAGCCAGGGGACAGGCGATAAAGCTTTCTTT,CASSQGTGDKAFF
TRBJ1-2,.,.,TRBV29-1,TGCAGCGCTGGGGGCCCTATCGTGTACTCCTTC,CSAGGPIVYSF
TRBJ2-3,.,.,TRBV29-1,TGCAGCGCACGACAGGAAGGGACAGATACGCAGTATTTT,CSARQEGTDTQYF
TRBJ2-2,.,.,TRBV6-6,TGTGCCAGCACTCCTAGCCCCGGGGAGCTGTTTTTT,CASTPSPGELFF
TRBJ2-3,.,TRBD2,TRBV10-3,TGTGCCGGCGGGGGGTCCAACACAGATACGCAGTATTTT,CAGGGSNTDTQYF
TRBJ1-5,once,.,TRBV6-1,TGTGCCAGCAGTGACGGTTTCGGCAGGGGCAATCAGCCCCAGCATTTT,CASSDGFGRGNQPQHF
TRBJ1-2,.,.,TRBV12-5,TGTGCTAGTGGTTTGGTAGGGGGAGGCTACACCTTC,CASGLVGGGYTF
TRBJ2-4,.,TRBD1,TRBV6-1,TGTGCCAGCAGACGGGACAGGCAAGGAAACATTCAGTACTTC,CASRRDRQGNIQYF
TRBJ2-2,.,TRBD2,TRBV5-1,TGCGCCAGCAACGGGGGGGCCTTAACCGGGGAGCTGTTTTTT,CASNGGALTGELFF
TRBJ2-1,.,TRBD2,TRBV7-3,TGTGCCAGCAGCCCGAGGCCCAGCGGGGGACCAAACAATGAGCAGTTCTTC,CASSPRPSGGPNNEQFF
TRBJ2-5,.,.,TRBV28,TGTGCCAGCAGTTTAATAGACAATGAACGAGAGACCCAGTACTTC,CASSLIDNERETQYF
TRBJ2-1,few,TRBD1,TRBV6-5,TGTGCCAGCAGGAAAACAGGGGCCGATGAGCAGTTCTTC,CASRKTGADEQFF
TRBJ2-7,.,TRBD2,TRBV4-1,TGCGCCAGCAGCCAAGGATGGGAGGGCACCTACGAGCAGTACTTC,CASSQGWEGTYEQYF
TRBJ2-1,few,.,TRBV5-1,TGCGCCAGCAGCTTGGCCGACGGGGGACCCTACAATGAGCAGTTCTTC,CASSLADGGPYNEQFF
TRBJ2-7,few,.,TRBV28,TGTGCCAGCAGTACCGGAGGGCGGGAGCAGTACTTC,CASSTGGREQYF
TRBJ2-1,.,.,TRBV27,TGTGCCAGCAGTTTCGACCGCAGACTGAACAATGAGCAGTTCTTC,CASSFDRRLNNEQFF
TRBJ1-6,.,TRBD1,TRBV6-6,TGTGCCAGCGGGACAGCTAATTCACCCCTCCACTTT,CASGTANSPLHF
TRBJ2-5,few,TRBD2,TRBV29-1,TGCAGCGTCCTTGGGGCTAGCGGGAGGTCGGGAGAGACCCAGTACTTC,CSVLGASGRSGETQYF
TRBJ2-7,.,.,TRBV5-1,TGCGCCAGCAGCTTGGGACAGAGCTCCTACGAGCAGTACTTC,CASSLGQSSYEQYF
TRBJ1-5,few,.,TRBV19,TGTGCCAGTAGTAAGGTACGGGGAAATCAGCCCCAGCATTTT,CASSKVRGNQPQHF
TRBJ1-1,few,.,TRBV6-5,TGTGCCAGCAGGACGGGGTCCCGCGGTGGCACTGAAGCTTTCTTT,CASRTGSRGGTEAFF
TRBJ1-2,.,TRBD1,TRBV4-3,TGCGCCAGCAGCCATTCCGGGACAGGGTTTGGCTACACCTTC,CASSHSGTGFGYTF
TRBJ1-5,.,.,TRBV30,TGTGCCTGGAGTACAGGGTTCAATCAGCCCCAGCATTTT,CAWSTGFNQPQHF
TRBJ1-2,once,.,TRBV2,TGTGCCAGCAGTGCTTCCTCATCAGGGAATGGCTACACCTTC,CASSASSSGNGYTF
TRBJ2-3,once,TRBD2,TRBV14,TGTGCCAGCAGCCCGAGGTTCACTAGCGGGAGAGGAGGGACAGATACGCAGTATTTT,CASSPRFTSGRGGTDTQYF
TRBJ1-6,.,.,TRBV30,TGTGCCTGGAATCAGGTCCCCAATTCACCCCTCCACTTT,CAWNQVPNSPLHF
TRBJ2-4,.,.,TRBV5-6,TGTGCCAGCAGCTTGGTGGCAGGCGAAGCCAAAAACATTCAGTACTTC,CASSLVAGEAKNIQYF
TRBJ1-2,few,.,TRBV7-3,TGTGCCAGCAGCCCTGAAGGGTCGTGGGGGGAAGGCTACACCTTC,CASSPEGSWGEGYTF
TRBJ1-1,.,.,TRBV5-4,TGTGCCAGCAGCTTGGGTTGGGGGGGGAACACTGAAGCTTTCTTT,CASSLGWGGNTEAFF
TRBJ2-2,.,TRBD2,TRBV7-8,TGTGCCAGCAGCTTAGCTCTAGCGGGGGAAGGGGAGCTGTTTTTT,CASSLALAGEGELFF
TRBJ2-3,.,TRBD1,TRBV30,TGTGCCTGGAGTAGGGACAGGGCCATGTCTGGCACAGATACGCAGTATTTT,CAWSRDRAMSGTDTQYF
TRBJ2-5,.,.,TRBV10-3,TGTGCCATCAGTCGGGGAGTGGGAGAGACCCAGTACTTC,CAISRGVGETQYF
TRBJ2-7,.,TRBD1,TRBV5-1,TGCGCCAGCAGCTTGGAGGGGGCAGCGTCCGAGCAGTACTTC,CASSLEGAASEQYF